This T cell receptor beta chain derives from a study of shared clonotypes between healthy human individuals. TCRdb's table, derived via immunoSEQ multiplex PCR, lists solely in-frame clones and lacks some. The sample has some 2.4 million clones; under 95% are singletons. The CDR3 is 14 amino acids. Germline lookup yields CDR1 SQVTM and CDR2 ANQGSEA. Between the trimmed V and J ends, which lost 7 bases and 2 bases, there was a span of 18 bases. Sequenced sample: naive CD4+ T cells from PBMCs. Sample subset: CD45RA+ positively selected. V gene TRBV29-1 combines with J gene TRBJ2-7; tentatively, D is TRBD1 or TRBD2 (5 bases each). The clonotype comes from a man aged 18 to 29 in good health. Some clones in this sample may be carry-over from other donors' samples. The CDR3 DNA is TGCAGCGCTCTTGGGGGTCTCGGTCCCTACGAGCAGTACTTC. It codes for CSALGGLGPYEQYF.